The 18 T cell receptor beta chains reported below all come from one sample, sequenced in a study of blood T cell repertoires in COVID-19. Clones were sequenced by immunoSEQ multiplex PCR, and TCRdb holds only the in-frame ones, with some missing. The data contain hundreds of thousands of clones, approximately 88% of them singletons. The sample comprised peripheral blood. The receptors were gathered from a woman younger than 45 who had recovered from COVID-19.

The V and J genes are TRBV5-1 and TRBJ1-3; possible D gene TRBD1, 5 bases. Trimming removed 3 bases at V and 0 bases at J, with 13 bases between. The CDR3 spans 16 residues. Looked up from germline, CDR1 is SGHRS and CDR2 is YFSETQ. The CDR3 DNA follows: TGCGCCAGCAGCTCATTTGGGGGAGGCTCTGGAAACACCATATATTTT. Translation: CASSSFGGGSGNTIYF.

V is TRBV6-5 and J is TRBJ1-5, with D possibly TRBD1 on 5 matching bases. V lost 6 bases to trimming and J lost 0 bases, with 12 bases between them. This CDR3 has 15 residues. CDR1 and CDR2 from the germline V gene are MNHEY and SVGAGI. Here the CDR3 DNA reads TGTGCCAGCAGGCCGCCCGGGGGTAGCAATCAGCCCCAGCATTTT. It is translated as CASRPPGGSNQPQHF.

The chain has TRBV2 and TRBJ1-5; 10 nucleotides agree with TRBD1. V shed 6 bases, J shed 3 bases, and the junction held 14 bases outside the gene matches. The CDR3 is 18 residues long. Germline CDR1 reads SNHLY; CDR2 reads FYNNEI. CDR3: CASRSAFWGQGNNQPQHF. The CDR3 DNA follows: TGTGCCAGCAGATCAGCATTTTGGGGACAGGGGAACAATCAGCCCCAGCATTTT.

V gene TRBV5-1 combines with J gene TRBJ2-7, with D possibly matching TRBD2 (5 bases). V lost 0 bases to trimming and J lost 2 bases, with 12 bases between them. The CDR3 consists of 15 residues. The germline V gene encodes CDR1 SGHRS and CDR2 YFSETQ. The CDR3 nucleotides are TGCGCCAGCAGCTTGGGAAGCGGAGCAGCCTACGAGCAGTACTTC. As protein: CASSLGSGAAYEQYF.

The gene calls are TRBV2 and TRBJ2-5; 7 nucleotides agree with TRBD1. The CDR3 runs to 15 residues. Losses at the gene ends were 3 bases for V and 3 bases for J; bases not matched to a gene: 7. CDR1 and CDR2 (germline): SNHLY, FYNNEI. CDR3 nucleotides: TGTGCCAGCAGTGAGGTAGGACAGGCCAAAGAGACCCAGTACTTC. It encodes CASSEVGQAKETQYF.

The chain is built from TRBV28 and TRBJ1-6, with TRBD1 matching 8 bases. There are 17 residues in the CDR3. Germline assignment: CDR1 MDHEN and CDR2 SYDVKM. V gave up 6 bases and J gave up 8 bases; unmatched junction bases: 15. CDR3 bases: TGTGCCAGCAGCCCGACTCTGGGACAGGCCGGAGATTCACCCCTCCACTTT. Residues: CASSPTLGQAGDSPLHF.

This chain connects TRBV5-4 to TRBJ2-7; D call uncertain. The CDR3 covers 14 residues. In germline, CDR1 is SGHNT, CDR2 YYREEE (reference sequence). The ends were cut back, 4 bases at V and 3 bases at J, with 14 bases in the middle. The CDR3 DNA is TGTGCCAGCAGCCCGATGGCAGAAAACTACGAGCAGTACTTC. Its translation: CASSPMAENYEQYF.

The chain has TRBV9 and TRBJ2-5; 11 bases are a match to TRBD2. Germline CDR1 is SGDLS and CDR2 is YYNGEE. This CDR3 has 14 amino acids. Trimming removed 10 bases from V and 2 bases from J; junction bases left unmatched: 7. The CDR3 protein is CASGTSGFQETQYF. DNA of the CDR3: TGTGCCTCAGGGACTAGCGGATTTCAAGAGACCCAGTACTTC. Variable domain in full (rest from reference TRBV9 and TRBJ2-5): DSGVTQTPKHLITATGQRVTLRCSPRSGDLSVYWYQQSLDQGLQFLIQYYNGEERAKGNILERFSAQQFPDLHSELNLSSLELGDSALYFCASGTSGFQETQYFGPGTRLLVL.

This rearrangement joins TRBV19 to TRBJ2-3; TRBD1 aligns across 8 bases. CDR3 length: 14 amino acids. Germline lookup yields CDR1 LNHDA and CDR2 SQIVND (reference sequence). Unmatched junction bases numbered 6, after V lost 4 bases and J lost 6 bases. The CDR3 DNA is TGTGCCAGTAGTACCGGGACAGGTTTGGATACGCAGTATTTT. Protein: CASSTGTGLDTQYF.

The genes are TRBV5-1 and TRBJ2-5; 10 nucleotides agree with TRBD2. CDR1 SGHRS and CDR2 YFSETQ come from the germline V gene. Germline trimming cut 4 bases from V and 1 base from J; bases unmatched to any gene: 10. This CDR3 has 17 residues. The CDR3 region is CASSPLVAGGLQETQYF. In DNA form, the CDR3 reads TGCGCCAGCAGCCCATTGGTAGCGGGGGGCCTCCAAGAGACCCAGTACTTC.

This sequence joins TRBV6-5 and TRBJ2-7; TRBD1 is a possible D gene (6 bases). CDR1 MNHEY and CDR2 SVGAGI come from the germline V gene. The CDR3 extends over 14 amino acids. Trimming removed 4 bases from V and 6 bases from J, with 16 bases in between. The CDR3 region is CASSFRGPMFEQYF. The DNA for the CDR3 is TGTGCCAGCAGTTTCAGGGGCCCAATGTTCGAGCAGTACTTC.

This sequence joins TRBV4-1 and TRBJ1-5, with D possibly being TRBD1 (6 bases). V lost 0 bases and J lost 3, with 12 bases in between. The CDR3 is 16 residues long. Germline V gene sequence: CDR1 MGHRA, CDR2 YSYEKL. The CDR3 here is CASSQDSGGANQPQHF. DNA of the CDR3: TGCGCCAGCAGCCAAGATTCGGGGGGCGCCAATCAGCCCCAGCATTTT.

This chain links TRBV14 with TRBJ2-2; 8 bases match TRBD1. Germline trimming cut 5 bases from V and 5 bases from J; bases unmatched to any gene: 10. The germline CDR1 and CDR2 sequences are SGHDN and FVKESK. CDR3 length equals 16 residues. CDR3 nucleotide sequence: TGTGCCAGCAGCAGAGTGCAGGGGGCCGGGACCGGGGAGCTGTTTTTT. It specifies CASSRVQGAGTGELFF. The whole variable domain, remainder taken from reference TRBV14 and TRBJ2-2, is EAGVTQFPSHSVIEKGQTVTLRCDPISGHDNLYWYRRVMGKEIKFLLHFVKESKQDESGMPNNRFLAERTGGTYSTLKVQPAELEDSGVYFCASSRVQGAGTGELFFGEGSRLTVL.

V gene TRBV4-2 combines with J gene TRBJ1-3; 7 bases match TRBD1. With V trimmed by 7 bases and J by 1 base, 10 bases remained unmatched. This CDR3 is 16 amino acids long. The germline gives CDR1 LGHNA, CDR2 YNFKEQ. In DNA form, the CDR3 reads TGTGCCAGCACCCAGGGGGGGGAGGCTTCTGGAAACACCATATATTTT. This gives the protein CASTQGGEASGNTIYF.

The gene calls are TRBV7-8 and TRBJ1-2; no reliable D call. The V and J ends lost 0 bases and 4 bases respectively, with 12 bases between them. The CDR3 contains 15 residues. Germline assignment: CDR1 SGHVS and CDR2 FQNEAQ. CDR3 nucleotide sequence: TGTGCCAGCAGCTTAGCGGCCAGTACAGTCTATGGCTACACCTTC. Translated, it gives CASSLAASTVYGYTF.

The chain carries TRBV6-2 or TRBV6-3 and TRBJ1-4, with D possibly TRBD1 on 5 matching bases. In germline, CDR1 is MNHEY, CDR2 SVGEGT. CDR3 size: 18 residues. Trimming left V 0 bases short and J 6 bases short, with 20 bases between. This CDR3 reads CASSYSPDAGDEDEKLFF. The CDR3, as DNA: TGTGCCAGCAGTTACTCGCCCGATGCGGGGGACGAGGATGAAAAACTGTTTTTT.

The DNA for the CDR3 is TGTGCCAGCAGTTCACAAGACTACAATGAGCAGTTCTTC. This encodes CASSSQDYNEQFF. J is TRBJ2-1 and V is TRBV27; no clear D gene. CDR1 MNHEY and CDR2 SMNVEV come from the germline V gene (reference sequence). With 4 bases removed from V and 3 bases from J, the gap between germline ends came to 7 bases. CDR3 size: 13 residues.

The chain has TRBV19 and TRBJ1-1; 8 bases are a match to TRBD1. The CDR3 sequence is 15 residues long. The germline V gene has CDR1 LNHDA and CDR2 SQIVND (reference sequence). V dropped 3 bases and J dropped 0; count of bases not matched to a gene: 3. The CDR3 DNA follows: TGTGCCAGTAGTATCGACAGGGGACTGAACACTGAAGCTTTCTTT. Translating it yields CASSIDRGLNTEAFF. The whole variable domain, filled in from reference TRBV19 and TRBJ1-1, reads DGGITQSPKYLFRKEGQNVTLSCEQNLNHDAMYWYRQDPGQGLRLIYYSQIVNDFQKGDIAEGYSVSREKKESFPLTVTSAQKNPTAFYLCASSIDRGLNTEAFFGQGTRLTVV.